This T cell receptor beta chain was sequenced during a study of T cell responses to AZD1222 COVID-19 vaccine. Study-wide results and caveats: Donors were mostly white British, more females; clonal diversity possibly underestimated. The span of vaccine-associated CD4 TCRs extended across spike, with dominance at 160-218 and 743-854.

As concerns this clone: Its antigen is not identified.

TCRdb's copy holds only in-frame clones and misses some; the assay was immunoSEQ multiplex PCR. The data show 100,000 to 150,000 clones, around 84% seen once. This TCR was sampled from an adult in good health. The sequences come from peripheral blood, collected on day 0 of AZD1222 vaccination.

The CDR3 DNA sequence: TGTGCCAGCAGCTTAGGTAACCTGGGACCTGGCGATGAGCAGTTCTTC. Residues: CASSLGNLGPGDEQFF. J is TRBJ2-1 and V is TRBV7-6; D tentatively reads TRBD1 or TRBD2 (5 bases each). The CDR3 is 16 residues long. V lost 1 base and J lost 8, with 18 bases in between. Germline V gene data show CDR1 as SGHVS and CDR2 as FNYEAQ.